This TCR beta chain emerged from a study of T cell repertoires in aging, cancer and after chemotherapy. Study-level background: About 8.9 million TCR reads made up the full dataset. Study-level findings and limits: Age-matched healthy donors had significantly more diverse, less clonal blood TCR repertoires than untreated cancer patients.

TCR beta rearrangements were amplified from peripheral blood genomic DNA. TRB rearrangements spanning V, D and J were amplified using mixed TRB-A/B primers. TCRdb used MiXCR to reprocess the multiplex PCR reads, holding one entry per CDR3 protein. The top ten hold around 9.5% of the sample, which has 950 to 1,000 distinct CDR3 sequences, approximately 15% seen once. This clonotype was counted only a few times. The antigen remains undetermined. Trimming took off 2 bases at V and 4 bases at J, with 8 bases between the two ends. Per the germline V gene, CDR1 is KGHSH and CDR2 is LQKENI. This CDR3 has 14 residues.

The receptor's source is a human donor with a solid tumor. The sample consisted of blood. The V gene is TRBV18, the J gene TRBJ1-4; D remains ambiguous. CDR3 region: CASSPGRVNEKLFF. The CDR3 DNA sequence: TGTGCCAGCTCACCAGGCAGAGTTAATGAAAAACTGTTTTTT.